A selection of T cell receptor beta chains follows, all from one sample in a study of blood T cell repertoires in COVID-19. TCRdb's table, derived via immunoSEQ multiplex PCR, lists solely in-frame clones and lacks some. This sample has roughly 280,000 clones, with around 90% found just once. The sequenced material came from peripheral blood. The receptors stem from a woman aged 50 to 65 who had recovered from COVID-19. Both conserved end residues are part of each CDR3. D genes are given only for firm matches. Part of the rows lack a size; the others show once, few, many or a class for expanded clones.

>TRBV19|.|TRBJ1-2|.
TGTGCCAGTAGCAAGGGGCGAGGCTATGGCTACACCTTC
CASSKGRGYGYTF
>TRBV28|TRBD1|TRBJ1-3|.
TGTGCCAGCAGACCTAGTTTTGGGGACAGGGGAACTTCTGGAAACACCATATATTTT
CASRPSFGDRGTSGNTIYF
>TRBV7-2|TRBD1|TRBJ1-2|.
TGTGCCAGCAGCTCACAGGGGGTTCCTAACTATGGCTACACCTTC
CASSSQGVPNYGYTF
>TRBV30|.|TRBJ2-7|.
TGTGCCTGGAGTGTACCCCCGGTCGAGCAGTACTTC
CAWSVPPVEQYF
>TRBV3-1/TRBV3-2|TRBD2|TRBJ2-3|.
TGTGCCAGCAGCCAATCCAGCGGGGGGTTCACAGATACGCAGTATTTT
CASSQSSGGFTDTQYF
>TRBV4-3|TRBD1|TRBJ1-2|.
TGCGCCAGCAGCCAAGATCTTGGGACAGGTGTTTTCTATGGCTACACCTTC
CASSQDLGTGVFYGYTF
>TRBV5-1|.|TRBJ2-7|.
TGCGCCAGCAGCTTGTTTCGGGAGCGGTCTTGGGGCTACGAGCAGTACTTC
CASSLFRERSWGYEQYF
>TRBV28|.|TRBJ2-2|.
TGTGCCAGCAGTTTATGGGGCGCGGGCACCGGGGAGCTGTTTTTT
CASSLWGAGTGELFF
>TRBV18|.|TRBJ2-7|.
TGTGCCAGCTCACCACCGGGGACACTCTCCTACGAGCAGTACTTC
CASSPPGTLSYEQYF
>TRBV5-1|TRBD2|TRBJ2-1|once
TGCGCCAGCAGCTACCGGAGCGGGAGTTATGAGCAGTTCTTC
CASSYRSGSYEQFF
>TRBV13|TRBD1|TRBJ2-7|.
TGTGCCAGCAGCTCTGAACGGACAGGGCCCGAGCAGTACTTC
CASSSERTGPEQYF
>TRBV11-2|.|TRBJ2-2|.
TGTGCCAGCAGCCGCGGGACGAGGGACACCGGGGAGCTGTTTTTT
CASSRGTRDTGELFF
>TRBV6-2/TRBV6-3|TRBD1|TRBJ1-1|.
TGTGCCAGCAGTTCCCTGGGACAGGGTACAGCTTTCTTT
CASSSLGQGTAFF
>TRBV7-9|.|TRBJ2-1|.
TGTTCAGTACGTGAGCAGTTCTTC
CSVREQFF
>TRBV23-1|TRBD1|TRBJ2-7|.
TGCGCCAGCAGTCAACCATGCGCGGACACTGACAGGGGAATTTCCTACGAGCAGTACTTC
CASSQPCADTDRGISYEQYF
>TRBV28|.|TRBJ1-1|.
TGTGCCAGCAGTTTCTCCCACAGAGTTGAAGCTTTCTTT
CASSFSHRVEAFF
>TRBV15|.|TRBJ1-4|.
TGTGCCACCAGCAGAGCTGGATCTCCGGGTGGAAAACTGTTTTTT
CATSRAGSPGGKLFF
>TRBV28|.|TRBJ1-2|.
TGTGCCAGCACAGTTGGTTGGGCCTATGGCTACACCTTC
CASTVGWAYGYTF
>TRBV9|TRBD2|TRBJ2-7|.
TGTGCCAGCAGCAAGTATAGCGGGGGGGCCATCGACGAGCAGTACTTC
CASSKYSGGAIDEQYF
>TRBV6-2/TRBV6-3|.|TRBJ2-7|once
TGTGCCAGCAGTTCTCCCCGGACAGACTACGAGCAGTACTTC
CASSSPRTDYEQYF
>TRBV7-9|.|TRBJ2-5|.
TGTGCCAGCAGCTTATACGAAGGGAGTCAAGAGACCCAGTACTTC
CASSLYEGSQETQYF
>TRBV5-1|TRBD1|TRBJ2-7|once
TGCGCCAGCAGCCCCGGGACAGGGGGTTGGGAGCAGTACTTC
CASSPGTGGWEQYF
>TRBV5-4|.|TRBJ2-7|.
TGTGCCAGCAGCTTACAGGGAAGGGACGAGCAGTACTTC
CASSLQGRDEQYF
>TRBV9|.|TRBJ1-3|once
TGTGCCAGCAACGGAGGCGGAGGAAACACCATATATTTT
CASNGGGGNTIYF
>TRBV4-3|TRBD1|TRBJ1-1|.
TGCGCCAGCAGCCCCGGGACAGTAGTAGAGAACACTGAAGCTTTCTTT
CASSPGTVVENTEAFF
>TRBV9|.|TRBJ2-7|.
TGTGCCAGCAGCGTAGCCGGGTACTCCTACGAGCAGTACTTC
CASSVAGYSYEQYF
>TRBV11-2|TRBD2|TRBJ2-5|few
TGTGCCAGCGGGCTAGCGGGGTACCAAGAGACCCAGTACTTC
CASGLAGYQETQYF
>TRBV29-1|.|TRBJ2-3|.
TGCAGCGCTTGGACAGACACAGATACGCAGTATTTT
CSAWTDTDTQYF
>TRBV30|TRBD1|TRBJ2-1|.
TGTGCCTGGTCCGGACAGGGGGCGCGAGTACCAGGACGACCGCAACGTGAGCAGTTCTTC
CAWSGQGARVPGRPQREQFF
>TRBV11-3|.|TRBJ2-7|.
TGTGCCAGCAGCTTAGGCGCGGACACGTTCTACGAGCAGTACTTC
CASSLGADTFYEQYF
>TRBV6-1|.|TRBJ1-2|.
TGTGCCAGCAGTGATCAGTACTATGGCTACACCTTC
CASSDQYYGYTF
>TRBV6-1|TRBD1|TRBJ2-7|.
TGTGCCAGCAGTGAAGCCCCACCACAGGGGTACGAGCAGTACTTC
CASSEAPPQGYEQYF
>TRBV5-1|.|TRBJ1-2|.
TGCGCCAGCAGCTTACCCGGGGGGACTTGGGGCTACACCTTC
CASSLPGGTWGYTF
>TRBV24-1|.|TRBJ1-1|few
TGTGCCACCAGGGGAGGTCAGGGGAGGGGCACTGAAGCTTTCTTT
CATRGGQGRGTEAFF
>TRBV3-1/TRBV3-2|.|TRBJ2-3|.
TGTGCCAGCAGCCAACCAGGGGCAGATACGCAGTATTTT
CASSQPGADTQYF